Listed below are T cell receptor beta chains from one sample, sequenced in a study of blood T cell repertoires in COVID-19. Some clones are missing from TCRdb's copy, which holds only in-frame ones; the method was immunoSEQ multiplex PCR. The table includes over 95,000 clones, roughly 90% detected once. Sample: peripheral blood. All receptors derive from a human donor with acute or convalescent COVID-19. The donor label of this sample is uncertain. The CDR3 runs from the conserved cysteine through the conserved F or W. The D gene is left open where the match is weak. Some rows mark clone size as missing; the rest say once, few, many or name a class of expanded clone.

d_call j_call cdr3_length clone_size v_call cdr3_nt cdr3_aa
TRBD1 TRBJ1-1 13 - TRBV11-3 TGTGCCAGCAGCTTGTCAGGGGGCACTGAAGCTTTCTTT CASSLSGGTEAFF
- TRBJ1-5 14 - TRBV10-2 TGCGCCAGCAGTGATTCAGATAGCAATCAGCCCCAGCATTTT CASSDSDSNQPQHF
TRBD1 TRBJ2-6 17 - TRBV28 TGTGCCAGCAGTTTTTTGGAACAGGGGTATGGGGCCAACGTCCTGACTTTC CASSFLEQGYGANVLTF
- TRBJ2-7 12 - TRBV29-1 TGCAGCGTTTCTTACAGCTCCTACGAGCAGTACTTC CSVSYSSYEQYF
TRBD2 TRBJ2-2 15 - TRBV3-1/TRBV3-2 TGTGCCAGCAGCCCCGAGACTAGCCTGGCCGGGGAGCTGTTTTTT CASSPETSLAGELFF
TRBD1 TRBJ1-1 12 few TRBV7-9 TGTGCCAGCAGCCTTGGACAGGGGAGAGCTTTCTTT CASSLGQGRAFF
- TRBJ1-6 13 - TRBV6-6 TGTGCCAGCAGTAACGGTCTTAATTCACCCCTCCACTTT CASSNGLNSPLHF
- TRBJ1-2 13 once TRBV6-5 TGTGCCAGCAGGCTCGACAGAAACTATGGCTACACCTTC CASRLDRNYGYTF
- TRBJ2-1 15 - TRBV13 TGTGCCAGCAGCTTAGTGGACAGTGGGGACAATGAGCAGTTCTTC CASSLVDSGDNEQFF
- TRBJ2-3 13 - TRBV12-3/TRBV12-4 TGTGCCAGCAGTTTTACGGGAGAAGATACGCAGTATTTT CASSFTGEDTQYF
TRBD1 TRBJ1-2 14 - TRBV6-5 TGTGCCACCGCATCGACAGGGGGAGTCTATGGCTACACCTTC CATASTGGVYGYTF
- TRBJ2-7 13 - TRBV28 TGTGCCAGCAGGCCACACAGTGGTGGTGAGCAGTACTTC CASRPHSGGEQYF
TRBD1 TRBJ1-2 14 - TRBV10-1 TGCGCCAGCAGTGCGCGCAGGGGGCGGGGTGGCTACACCTTC CASSARRGRGGYTF
TRBD2 TRBJ2-3 20 - TRBV27 TGTGCCAGCAGTCTAGATGTGCCGAAACTACTAGCGGGGGCTGGAGATACGCAGTATTTT CASSLDVPKLLAGAGDTQYF